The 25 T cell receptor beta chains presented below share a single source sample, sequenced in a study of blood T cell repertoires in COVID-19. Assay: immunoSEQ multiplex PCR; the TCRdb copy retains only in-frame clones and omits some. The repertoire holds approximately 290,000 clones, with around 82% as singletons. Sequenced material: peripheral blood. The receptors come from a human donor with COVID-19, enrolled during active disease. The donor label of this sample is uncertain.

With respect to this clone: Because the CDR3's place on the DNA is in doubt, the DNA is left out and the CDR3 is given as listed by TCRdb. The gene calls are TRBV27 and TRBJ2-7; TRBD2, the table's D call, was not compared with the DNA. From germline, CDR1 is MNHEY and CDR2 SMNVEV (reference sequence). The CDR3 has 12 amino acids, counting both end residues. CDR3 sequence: CASSSSGYEQYF.

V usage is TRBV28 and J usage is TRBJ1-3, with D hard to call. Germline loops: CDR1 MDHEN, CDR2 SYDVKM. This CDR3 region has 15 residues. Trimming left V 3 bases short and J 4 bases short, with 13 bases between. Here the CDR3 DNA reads TGTGCCAGCAGTTTGGTACAGCCGGGGGGAAACACCATATATTTT. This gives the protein CASSLVQPGGNTIYF. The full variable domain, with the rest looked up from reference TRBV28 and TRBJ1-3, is DVKVTQSSRYLVKRTGEKVFLECVQDMDHENMFWYRQDPGLGLRLIYFSYDVKMKEKGDIPEGYSVSREKKERFSLILESASTNQTSMYLCASSLVQPGGNTIYFGEGSWLTVV.

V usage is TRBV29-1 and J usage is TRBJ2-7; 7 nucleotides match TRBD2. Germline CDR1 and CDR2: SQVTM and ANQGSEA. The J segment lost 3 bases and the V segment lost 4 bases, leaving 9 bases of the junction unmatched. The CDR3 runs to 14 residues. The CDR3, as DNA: TGCAGCGTTGTACCCCACAGCGGGATCTACGAGCAGTACTTC. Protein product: CSVVPHSGIYEQYF.

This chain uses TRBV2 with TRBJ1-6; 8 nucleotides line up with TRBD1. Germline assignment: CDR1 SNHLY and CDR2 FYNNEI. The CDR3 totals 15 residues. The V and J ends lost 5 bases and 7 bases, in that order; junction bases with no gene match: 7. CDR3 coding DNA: TGTGCCAGCAGTTACAACAGGGGGTCGAATTCACCCCTCCACTTT. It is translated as CASSYNRGSNSPLHF.

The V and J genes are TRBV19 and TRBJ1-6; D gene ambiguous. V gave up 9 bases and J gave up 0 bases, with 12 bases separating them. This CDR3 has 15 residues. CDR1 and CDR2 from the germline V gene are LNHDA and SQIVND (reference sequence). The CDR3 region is CASKSLSSYNSPLHF. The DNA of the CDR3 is TGTGCCAGCAAGAGTTTGAGCTCCTATAATTCACCCCTCCACTTT. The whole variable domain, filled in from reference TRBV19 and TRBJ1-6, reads DGGITQSPKYLFRKEGQNVTLSCEQNLNHDAMYWYRQDPGQGLRLIYYSQIVNDFQKGDIAEGYSVSREKKESFPLTVTSAQKNPTAFYLCASKSLSSYNSPLHFGNGTRLTVT.

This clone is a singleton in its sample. The CDR3: CASSYSPLAGVYNEQFF. As DNA, the CDR3 is TGTGCCAGCAGTTATTCCCCACTAGCGGGAGTCTACAATGAGCAGTTCTTC. The genes are TRBV6-2 or TRBV6-3 and TRBJ2-1, with TRBD2 matching over 11 bases. The CDR3 is 17 amino acids. CDR1 is MNHEY, CDR2 SVGEGT, per germline. Unmatched junction bases numbered 7, after V lost 3 bases and J lost 3 bases.

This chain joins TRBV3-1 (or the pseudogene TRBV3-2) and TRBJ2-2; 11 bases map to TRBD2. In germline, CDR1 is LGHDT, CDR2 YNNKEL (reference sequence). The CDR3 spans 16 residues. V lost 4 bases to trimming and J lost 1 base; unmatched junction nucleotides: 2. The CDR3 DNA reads TGTGCCAGCAGCCTCACTAGCGGGGGGAACACCGGGGAGCTGTTTTTT. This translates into CASSLTSGGNTGELFF.

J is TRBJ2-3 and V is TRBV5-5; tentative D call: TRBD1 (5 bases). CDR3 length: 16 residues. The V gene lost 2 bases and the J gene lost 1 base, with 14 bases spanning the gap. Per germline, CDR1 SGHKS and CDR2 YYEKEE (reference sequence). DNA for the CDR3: TGTGCCAGCAGCTTATTGCAGGGTCTGGGCACAGATACGCAGTATTTT. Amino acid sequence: CASSLLQGLGTDTQYF.

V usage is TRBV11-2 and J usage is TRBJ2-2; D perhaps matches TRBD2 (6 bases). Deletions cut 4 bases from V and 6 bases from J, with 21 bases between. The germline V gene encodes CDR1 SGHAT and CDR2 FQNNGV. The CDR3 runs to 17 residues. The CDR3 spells CASSSPDAGLVPGELFF. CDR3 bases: TGTGCCAGCAGCTCCCCCGATGCGGGATTGGTACCCGGGGAGCTGTTTTTT. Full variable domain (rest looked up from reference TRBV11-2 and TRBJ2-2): EAGVAQSPRYKIIEKRQSVAFWCNPISGHATLYWYQQILGQGPKLLIQFQNNGVVDDSQLPKDRFSAERLKGVDSTLKIQPAKLEDSAVYLCASSSPDAGLVPGELFFGEGSRLTVL.

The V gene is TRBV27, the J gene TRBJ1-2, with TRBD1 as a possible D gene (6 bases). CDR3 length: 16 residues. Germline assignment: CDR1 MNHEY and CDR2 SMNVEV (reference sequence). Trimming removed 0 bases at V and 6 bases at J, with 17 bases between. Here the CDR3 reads CASSLSVTGFLDGYTF. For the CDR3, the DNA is TGTGCCAGCAGTTTATCGGTTACAGGGTTTTTGGATGGCTACACCTTC.

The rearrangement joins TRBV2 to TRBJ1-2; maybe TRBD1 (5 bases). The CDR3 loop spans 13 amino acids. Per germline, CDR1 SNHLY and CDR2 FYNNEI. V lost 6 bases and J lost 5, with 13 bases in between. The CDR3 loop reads CASREGRQYGYTF. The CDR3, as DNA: TGTGCCAGCAGGGAGGGACGGCAATATGGCTACACCTTC.

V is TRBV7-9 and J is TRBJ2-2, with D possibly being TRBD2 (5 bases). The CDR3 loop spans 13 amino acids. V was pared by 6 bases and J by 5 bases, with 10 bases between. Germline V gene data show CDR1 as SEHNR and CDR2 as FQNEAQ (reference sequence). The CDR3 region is CASRASSTGELFF. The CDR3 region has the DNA TGTGCCAGCAGAGCTAGCTCTACCGGGGAGCTGTTTTTT.

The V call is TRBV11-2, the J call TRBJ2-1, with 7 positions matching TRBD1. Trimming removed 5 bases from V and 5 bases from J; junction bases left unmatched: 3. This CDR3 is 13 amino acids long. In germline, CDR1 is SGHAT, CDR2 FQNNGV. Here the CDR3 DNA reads TGTGCCAGCAGCCTACAGGGGAACAATGAGCAGTTCTTC. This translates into CASSLQGNNEQFF.

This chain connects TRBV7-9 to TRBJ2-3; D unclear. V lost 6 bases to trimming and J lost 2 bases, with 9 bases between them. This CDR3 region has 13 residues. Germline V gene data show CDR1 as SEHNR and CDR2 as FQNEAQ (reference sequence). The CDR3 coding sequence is TGTGCCAGCAGGCTAGGCCCCACAGATACGCAGTATTTT. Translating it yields CASRLGPTDTQYF.

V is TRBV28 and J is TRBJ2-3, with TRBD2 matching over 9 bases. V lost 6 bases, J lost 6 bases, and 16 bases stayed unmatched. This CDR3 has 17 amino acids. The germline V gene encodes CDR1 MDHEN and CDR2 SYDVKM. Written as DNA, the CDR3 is TGTGCCAGCAGCCTAACGGGACTAGCAGGTATAGCTGATACGCAGTATTTT. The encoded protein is CASSLTGLAGIADTQYF.

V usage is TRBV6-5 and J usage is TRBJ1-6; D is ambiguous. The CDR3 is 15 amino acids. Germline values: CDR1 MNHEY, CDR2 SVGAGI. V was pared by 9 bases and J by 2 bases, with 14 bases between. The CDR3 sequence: CASERESTYNSPLHF. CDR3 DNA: TGTGCCAGTGAAAGGGAGAGCACCTATAATTCACCCCTCCACTTT.

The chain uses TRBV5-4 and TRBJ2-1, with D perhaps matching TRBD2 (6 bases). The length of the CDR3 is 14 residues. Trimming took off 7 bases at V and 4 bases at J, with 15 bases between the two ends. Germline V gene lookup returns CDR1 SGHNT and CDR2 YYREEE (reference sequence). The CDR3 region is CASHSGFHYNEQFF. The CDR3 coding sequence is TGTGCCAGCCATAGCGGTTTTCATTACAATGAGCAGTTCTTC.

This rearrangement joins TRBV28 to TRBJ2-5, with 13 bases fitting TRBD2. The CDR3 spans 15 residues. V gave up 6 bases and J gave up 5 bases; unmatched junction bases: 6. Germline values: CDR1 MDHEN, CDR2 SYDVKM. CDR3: CASRITSGRGETQYF. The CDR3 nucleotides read TGTGCCAGCAGAATAACTAGCGGGAGGGGGGAGACCCAGTACTTC.

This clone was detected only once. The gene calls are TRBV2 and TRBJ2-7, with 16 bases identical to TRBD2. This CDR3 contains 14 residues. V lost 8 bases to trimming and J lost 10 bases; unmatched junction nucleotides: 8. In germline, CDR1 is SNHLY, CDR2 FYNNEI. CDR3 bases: TGTGCCAGCGCCCCGGGGACTAGCGGGAGGGTTCAGTACTTC. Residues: CASAPGTSGRVQYF.

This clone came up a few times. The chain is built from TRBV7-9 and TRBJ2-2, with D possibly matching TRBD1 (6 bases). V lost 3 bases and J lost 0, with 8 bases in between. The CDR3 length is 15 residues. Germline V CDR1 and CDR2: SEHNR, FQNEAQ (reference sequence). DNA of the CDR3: TGTGCCAGCAGCTTGGGACACCCGAACACCGGGGAGCTGTTTTTT. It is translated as CASSLGHPNTGELFF.

The CDR3 coding sequence is TGTGCCAGCAAAGCCGCGGAATCTGGAAACACCATATATTTT. It is translated as CASKAAESGNTIYF. The genes are TRBV2 and TRBJ1-3, with no clear D. The V end was cut by 7 bases, the J end by 1 base, with 11 bases between. Germline lookup yields CDR1 SNHLY and CDR2 FYNNEI. The CDR3 covers 14 residues.

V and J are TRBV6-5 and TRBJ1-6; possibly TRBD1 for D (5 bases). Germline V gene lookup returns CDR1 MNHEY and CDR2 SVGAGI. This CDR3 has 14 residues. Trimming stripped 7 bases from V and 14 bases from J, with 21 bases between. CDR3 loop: CASTAQGDLRSLHF. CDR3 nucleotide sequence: TGTGCCAGCACGGCACAAGGGGATTTGAGGTCCCTCCACTTT.

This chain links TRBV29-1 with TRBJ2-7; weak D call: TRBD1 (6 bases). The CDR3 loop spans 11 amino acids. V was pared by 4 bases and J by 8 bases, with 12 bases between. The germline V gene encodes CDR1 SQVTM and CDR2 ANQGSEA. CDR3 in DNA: TGCAGCGTTGGCGACAGGAGCAAGCAGTACTTC. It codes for CSVGDRSKQYF.

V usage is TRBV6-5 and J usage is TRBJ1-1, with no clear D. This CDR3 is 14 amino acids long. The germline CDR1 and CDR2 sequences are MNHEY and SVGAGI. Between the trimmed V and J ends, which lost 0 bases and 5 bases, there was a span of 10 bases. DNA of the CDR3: TGTGCCAGCAGTTACTCGGCGGGGAGGACTGAAGCTTTCTTT. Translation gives CASSYSAGRTEAFF.

This CDR3 is CASRFDRDTGELFF. The DNA for the CDR3 is TGTGCCAGCAGATTCGACAGGGACACCGGGGAGCTGTTTTTT. This chain links TRBV27 with TRBJ2-2; 7 positions match TRBD1. The CDR3 runs 14 residues. Per germline, CDR1 MNHEY and CDR2 SMNVEV (reference sequence). The trim removed 6 bases at V and 3 bases at J, leaving 4 bases unmatched.